This T cell receptor beta chain stems from a study of identical twins. General study findings and limits: There were fewer insertions in abundant cord blood beta clonotypes, but memory repertoires showed no such pattern. Analyses based on zero insertions could be partly confounded by invariant MAIT and iNKT cells.

As regards this clonotype: What it recognizes is unknown.

Template switching added a universal primer site, and cDNA bore unique molecular identifiers. TCRdb redid the calling of the 5' RACE reads with MiXCR, one entry per CDR3 protein. The sample holds about 890,000 distinct CDR3 sequences, 12% seen once. In germline, CDR1 is SGHAT, CDR2 FQNNGV. CDR3 length equals 14 residues. The germline V and J ends were trimmed by 2 bases and 4 bases, with 9 bases remaining between them. The data also belong to a second study, concerning yellow fever vaccine responses in identical twins. From that paper: The T cell response to vaccination in identical twins was reportedly partly convergent and partly personalized.

The sample taken for sequencing was PBMCs. This chain links TRBV11-2 with TRBJ2-1; D might be TRBD1 (5 bases). This TCR came from a young woman in good health. CDR3 sequence reads: CASSLPRVYNEQFF. As DNA, the CDR3 is TGTGCCAGCAGCTTACCCAGGGTGTACAATGAGCAGTTCTTC.